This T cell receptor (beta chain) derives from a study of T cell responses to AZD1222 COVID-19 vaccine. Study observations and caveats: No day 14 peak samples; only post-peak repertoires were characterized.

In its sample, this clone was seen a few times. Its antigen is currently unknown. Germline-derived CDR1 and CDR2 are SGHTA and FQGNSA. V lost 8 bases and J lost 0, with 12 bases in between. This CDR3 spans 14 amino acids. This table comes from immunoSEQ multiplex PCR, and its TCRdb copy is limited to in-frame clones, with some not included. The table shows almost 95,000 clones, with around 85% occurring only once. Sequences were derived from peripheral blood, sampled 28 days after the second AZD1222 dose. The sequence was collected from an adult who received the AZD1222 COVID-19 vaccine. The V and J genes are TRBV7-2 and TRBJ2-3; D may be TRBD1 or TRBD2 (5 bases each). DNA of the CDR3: TGTGCCAGCCTCGGTTGGGGGAGCACAGATACGCAGTATTTT. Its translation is CASLGWGSTDTQYF.